This T cell receptor (beta chain) was captured by sequencing in a study of blood T cell repertoires in COVID-19 (dated by TCRdb to 2020 to 2021). Background for the entire study: Samples from collaborators originated in the United States, Italy and Spain and spanned both the acute and convalescent phases of COVID-19. The repertoires were released in a freely available public database intended as a resource for research on the immune response to SARS-CoV-2. HLA class I and class II types, where available, came from metadata supplied by the sample provider rather than from assay-based typing. Subjects who had been exposed to COVID-19, were actively infected with it, or had recovered from it provided the deeply sampled blood TCRbeta repertoires that made up the dataset. Samples came from the ongoing ImmuneRACE study (first 160 participants) plus 1,254 subjects from 6 global collaborators. The sample metadata nearly always contained a de-identified subject ID, COVID-19 status, age in years and sex. The material from the prospective study consisted of cDNA or gDNA derived from T cells, B-cell-depleted T cells, or PBMCs. Findings and caveats that apply to the study as a whole: How much clinical and demographic metadata was included differed by source and by participant, and the metadata was provided uncurated.

TCRbeta CDR3 regions were amplified from genomic DNA by means of the immunoSEQ Assay, a bias-controlled multiplex PCR. In the source study's methods: The number of nucleated cells in each sample was estimated from the amplification of reference gene primers within the assay. To quantify the absolute abundance of each unique TCRbeta CDR3 rearrangement, sequence reads were collapsed and filtered. For each sample, productive Simpson clonality was calculated by taking the square root of Simpson's diversity index across productive rearrangements. TCRdb provides this immuneACCESS table in a form limited to in-frame rearrangements. Some clones are lacking; in checked studies, under half of them reflect an unresolved V gene, and why the rest are absent is not known. D and trimming come from the DNA, and the V and J calls and clone size come from that table. This sample holds tens of thousands of clones; approximately 80% were observed only once. Clones ranked in the top ten supply about 20% of the sample.

At the junction V is shortened by 0 bases and J by 5 bases, with 8 bases in between. The germline V gene encodes CDR1 SGHRS and CDR2 YFSETQ. Spanning cysteine to phenylalanine, the CDR3 consists of 13 amino acids. Just the 39-base CDR3 DNA is kept, in frame starting at base 1. Collaborating institutions collected whole blood in K2EDTA tubes following their own protocols. For TCRbeta analysis, collaborator samples were shipped as frozen whole blood, as isolated PBMCs, or as DNA extracted from either sample type. With regard to this clone: The clone's antigen remains unknown. Per-base quality was not reported, and no clone a single base away is much larger than it.

Material for sequencing was peripheral blood. The receptor chain draws on TRBV5-1 and TRBJ1-1, with an unclear D gene assignment. The clonotype comes from a woman in her 70s with acute or convalescent COVID-19. The CDR3 protein: CASSLGRVTEAFF. At the DNA level, the sequence is TGCGCCAGCAGCTTGGGGAGGGTAACTGAAGCTTTCTTT.